Listed below are T cell receptor beta chains from one sample, sequenced in a study of cytomegalovirus exposure and HLA in healthy donors. Data came from immunoSEQ multiplex PCR; TCRdb stores just in-frame clones and leaves some out. The table records 150,000 to 180,000 clones, approximately 86% of them present only once. Source material: PBMCs. The receptors shown here come from a man younger than 35 in good health and CMV-seropositive. Both conserved end residues are part of each CDR3. Each record gives: D gene, V gene, J gene, clone size, CDR3 protein, CDR3 DNA. D genes are given only for firm matches. Size is omitted from some rows. Given values are once, few, many or a class for expanded clones.

>NA|TRBV6-5|TRBJ1-5|few
CASSYIGGQPQHF
TGTGCCAGCAGTTACATCGGAGGGCAGCCCCAGCATTTT
>TRBD2|TRBV5-1|TRBJ2-1|NA
CASSLSSGTFHEQFF
TGCGCCAGCAGCTTATCTAGCGGGACCTTTCATGAGCAGTTCTTC
>TRBD1|TRBV29-1|TRBJ1-2|few
CSVGQGNGYTF
TGCAGCGTCGGACAGGGGAATGGCTACACCTTC
>NA|TRBV16|TRBJ2-5|NA
CASSPPGERETQYF
TGTGCCAGCAGCCCCCCGGGGGAGAGGGAGACCCAGTACTTC
>TRBD2|TRBV18|TRBJ2-1|NA
CASSPVAGRRGEQFF
TGTGCCAGCTCACCGGTAGCGGGAAGGCGTGGTGAGCAGTTCTTC
>TRBD2|TRBV7-2|TRBJ2-1|NA
CASSSMRAGYNEQFF
TGTGCCAGCAGCTCAATGCGAGCGGGGTACAATGAGCAGTTCTTC
>NA|TRBV4-1|TRBJ1-1|NA
CASSPQANSNTEAFF
TGCGCCAGCAGCCCCCAAGCTAACTCGAACACTGAAGCTTTCTTT
>TRBD1|TRBV9|TRBJ2-7|NA
CASSVGRDSEQYF
TGTGCCAGCAGCGTAGGCCGGGACAGCGAGCAGTACTTC
>NA|TRBV7-2|TRBJ2-1|many
CASSLTPGAYNEQFF
TGTGCCAGCAGCTTAACCCCGGGGGCCTACAATGAGCAGTTCTTC
>NA|TRBV2|TRBJ1-6|NA
CASSEARGNNSPLHF
TGTGCCAGCAGTGAAGCTCGGGGGAATAATTCACCCCTCCACTTT
>TRBD2|TRBV4-1|TRBJ2-1|NA
CASSQRRVREVKNEQFF
TGCGCCAGCAGCCAAAGAAGGGTTCGGGAGGTTAAGAATGAGCAGTTCTTC
>TRBD1|TRBV23-1|TRBJ2-7|NA
CASSHRDRGLHEQYF
TGCGCCAGCAGTCATAGGGACAGGGGGCTCCACGAGCAGTACTTC
>NA|TRBV27|TRBJ1-5|once
CASSLKARGSHQPQHF
TGTGCCAGCAGTTTAAAGGCCCGGGGATCCCATCAGCCCCAGCATTTT
>NA|TRBV5-6|TRBJ2-7|once
CASSKGRGTHYEQYF
TGTGCCAGCAGCAAAGGTCGGGGTACCCACTACGAGCAGTACTTC
>TRBD1|TRBV5-8|TRBJ2-2|NA
CASRPRDRDTGELFF
TGTGCCAGCAGGCCCCGGGACAGGGACACCGGGGAGCTGTTTTTT
>NA|TRBV28|TRBJ1-2|NA
CASSSGQSGYGYTF
TGTGCCAGCAGCTCAGGACAGAGCGGCTATGGCTACACCTTC
>TRBD2|TRBV27|TRBJ2-1|NA
CASSPGTSGRNEQFF
TGTGCCAGCAGTCCTGGGACTAGCGGGAGAAATGAGCAGTTCTTC